A selection of T cell receptor beta chains follows, all from one sample in a study of vaccination and CD4 T cells after COVID-19. From the PCR reads, TCRdb called clonotypes with MiXCR, one entry per CDR3 protein. There are some 10,000 distinct CDR3 sequences in the sample; roughly half occur only once, and 8% to 9.5% lies in the top ten. No antigen has been assigned to these receptors. Sequencing was carried out using CD4+ T cells from blood, cultured in vitro. These TCRs come from a human donor who had recovered from COVID-19. Each CDR3 is given with its conserved first and last residue. D genes are given only for firm matches. The size of a clone is reported for some rows only, either as once, few or many, or as a class for expanded clones.

d_gene: TRBD2
abundance: NA
j_gene: TRBJ2-7
v_gene: TRBV12-3/TRBV12-4
CDR3nt: TGTGCCAGCAACCTGGGGGCGGGAGGCTTCCCCTACGAGCAGTACTTC
CDR3aa: CASNLGAGGFPYEQYF

d_gene: NA
abundance: few
j_gene: TRBJ1-2
v_gene: TRBV7-9
CDR3nt: TGTGCCAGCAGCTTAAGTGGGAAATACTATGGCTACACCTTC
CDR3aa: CASSLSGKYYGYTF

d_gene: TRBD1
abundance: few
j_gene: TRBJ2-3
v_gene: TRBV7-8
CDR3nt: TGTGCCAGCAGCGACCGGACAGGGGGCCTCGTGGATACGCAGTATTTT
CDR3aa: CASSDRTGGLVDTQYF

d_gene: NA
abundance: NA
j_gene: TRBJ1-1
v_gene: TRBV19
CDR3nt: TGTGCCAGTAGTGCTCGAGTCGTTAAGGGGATGAACACTGAAGCTTTCTTT
CDR3aa: CASSARVVKGMNTEAFF

d_gene: NA
abundance: NA
j_gene: TRBJ2-5
v_gene: TRBV15
CDR3nt: TGTGCCACCAGCAGAGATCGGACGGGAAGCGAGACCCAGTACTTC
CDR3aa: CATSRDRTGSETQYF

d_gene: TRBD1
abundance: NA
j_gene: TRBJ1-3
v_gene: TRBV19
CDR3nt: TGTGCCAGTAGTATGCGGGACAGATCTGGAAACACCATATATTTT
CDR3aa: CASSMRDRSGNTIYF

d_gene: NA
abundance: few
j_gene: TRBJ1-5
v_gene: TRBV6-1
CDR3nt: TGTGCCAGCAGTGAAGTCGGACAGAGCAATCAGCCCCAGCATTTT
CDR3aa: CASSEVGQSNQPQHF

d_gene: NA
abundance: few
j_gene: TRBJ1-1
v_gene: TRBV2
CDR3nt: TGTGCCAGCAGCGCCGAGATGAACACTGAAGCTTTCTTT
CDR3aa: CASSAEMNTEAFF

d_gene: TRBD2
abundance: few
j_gene: TRBJ2-7
v_gene: TRBV20-1
CDR3nt: TGCAGTGCTAGAGGAGTGATAGCGGGAGTAGGATCTTCCGTCGAGCAGTACTTC
CDR3aa: CSARGVIAGVGSSVEQYF

d_gene: TRBD1
abundance: few
j_gene: TRBJ2-2
v_gene: TRBV27
CDR3nt: TGTGCCAGCAGTTCGACAGGGGGCGGGACCGGGGAGCTGTTTTTT
CDR3aa: CASSSTGGGTGELFF

d_gene: NA
abundance: NA
j_gene: TRBJ1-6
v_gene: TRBV30
CDR3nt: TGTGCCTGGAGTGTATTTGCGAGTACACCCCTCCACTTT
CDR3aa: CAWSVFASTPLHF

d_gene: NA
abundance: NA
j_gene: TRBJ2-1
v_gene: TRBV21-1
CDR3nt: TGTGCCAGCAGCAAATACAATGAGCAGTTCTTC
CDR3aa: CASSKYNEQFF

d_gene: NA
abundance: few
j_gene: TRBJ1-6
v_gene: TRBV30
CDR3nt: TGTGCCTGGAGTAAACAAGGTTCACCCCTCCACTTT
CDR3aa: CAWSKQGSPLHF